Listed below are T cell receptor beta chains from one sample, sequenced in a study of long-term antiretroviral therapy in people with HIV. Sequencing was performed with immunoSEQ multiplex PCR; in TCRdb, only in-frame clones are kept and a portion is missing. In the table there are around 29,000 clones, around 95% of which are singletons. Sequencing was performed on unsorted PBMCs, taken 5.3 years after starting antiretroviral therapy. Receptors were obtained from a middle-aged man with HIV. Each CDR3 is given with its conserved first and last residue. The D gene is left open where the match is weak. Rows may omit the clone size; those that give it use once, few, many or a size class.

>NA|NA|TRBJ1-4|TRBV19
TGTGCCACTGCGACAGGACCTAATGAAAAACTGTTTTTT
CATATGPNEKLFF
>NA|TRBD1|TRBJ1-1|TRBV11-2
TGTGCCAGCAGCTCCGGGGGCAGGACAGGGAAGAACACTGAAGCTTTCTTT
CASSSGGRTGKNTEAFF
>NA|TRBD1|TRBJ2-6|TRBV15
TGTGCCACCAGCACCCGGACAGGGATATATCGTGGGGCCAACGTCCTGACTTTC
CATSTRTGIYRGANVLTF
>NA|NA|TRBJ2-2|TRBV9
TGTGCCAGCAGCCGCCTCGGTAACACCGGGGAGCTGTTTTTT
CASSRLGNTGELFF
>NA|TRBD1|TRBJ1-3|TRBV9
TGTGCCAGCAGCCCAGCGTTGGGACAGGCTGGAAACACCATATATTTT
CASSPALGQAGNTIYF
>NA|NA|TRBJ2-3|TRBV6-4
TGTGCCAGCAGTGATTTCGGGACTCCACAGTATTTT
CASSDFGTPQYF
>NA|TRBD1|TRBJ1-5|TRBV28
TGTGCCAGCAGCTCCGGACAGGGGAAGAGTCAGCCCCAGCATTTT
CASSSGQGKSQPQHF
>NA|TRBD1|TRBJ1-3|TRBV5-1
TGCGCCAGCAGCGCTGTACAGGGGACTGGAAACACCATATATTTT
CASSAVQGTGNTIYF
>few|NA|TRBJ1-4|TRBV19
TGTGCCAGTAGTATACCCGCAACTAATGAAAAACTGTTTTTT
CASSIPATNEKLFF
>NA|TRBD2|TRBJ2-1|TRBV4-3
TGCGCCAGCAGCCAAGAAATCCCGGCGGGGGGTCCGGAGAATGAGCAGTTCTTC
CASSQEIPAGGPENEQFF
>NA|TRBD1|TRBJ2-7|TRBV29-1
TGCAGCGTTCATCCGGGACAGGGGGGATACGAGCAGTACTTC
CSVHPGQGGYEQYF
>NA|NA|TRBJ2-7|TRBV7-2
TGTGCCAGCAGTCCGAAGGTAGGGACGGGGTACGAGCAGTACTTC
CASSPKVGTGYEQYF
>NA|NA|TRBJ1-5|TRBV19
TGTGCCAGTACCTCCGGGACCTCCATTCAGCCCCAGCATTTT
CASTSGTSIQPQHF
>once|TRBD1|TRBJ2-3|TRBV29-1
TGCAGCGGGGCAGGGGGCGCTTGGGTCGCAGATACGCAGTATTTT
CSGAGGAWVADTQYF
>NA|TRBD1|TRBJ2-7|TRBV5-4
TGTGCCAGCAGCTTGGGGACAGGGTACTTGGGAGAGCAGTACTTC
CASSLGTGYLGEQYF
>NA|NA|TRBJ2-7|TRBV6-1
TGTGCCAGCAGTGAAGCGTATCGGGGCTACGAGCAGTACTTC
CASSEAYRGYEQYF
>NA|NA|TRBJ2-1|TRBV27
TGTGCCAGCAGCAACCTAAACAATGAGCAGTTCTTC
CASSNLNNEQFF
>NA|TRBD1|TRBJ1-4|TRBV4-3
TGCGCCAGCAGCCAAGGGACAGGCGAAGGTGAAAAACTGTTTTTT
CASSQGTGEGEKLFF
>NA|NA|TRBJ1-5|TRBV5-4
TGTGCCAGCAGCCTGGGCGGGAGTAGCAATCAGCCCCAGCATTTT
CASSLGGSSNQPQHF
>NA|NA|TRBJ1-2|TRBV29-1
TGCAGCGTTGAGGGCCCGATAGGACAGCCCTATGGCTACACCTTC
CSVEGPIGQPYGYTF
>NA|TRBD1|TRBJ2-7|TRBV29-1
TGCAGCGTTGAATATTTAGGACAGGGGGACTCCTACGAGCAGTACTTC
CSVEYLGQGDSYEQYF
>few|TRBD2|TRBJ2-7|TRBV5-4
TGTGCCAGCAGCCCCGAGGGCGGGGGGGCTTACGAGCAGTACTTC
CASSPEGGGAYEQYF
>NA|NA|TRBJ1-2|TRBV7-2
TGTGCCAGCAGCACACACACTAACTATGGCTACACCTTC
CASSTHTNYGYTF
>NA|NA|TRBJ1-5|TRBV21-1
TGTGCCAGCCCCGGGACAGGGTGTCATAGCAATCAGCCCCAGCATTTT
CASPGTGCHSNQPQHF
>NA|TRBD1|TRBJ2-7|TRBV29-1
TGCAGCGTTGATGACGGGACAGGGCCCTACGAGCAGTACTTC
CSVDDGTGPYEQYF
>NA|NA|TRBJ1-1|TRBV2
TGTGCCAGCAGTGGGCAGGGGAAGGGCACTGAAGCTTTCTTT
CASSGQGKGTEAFF
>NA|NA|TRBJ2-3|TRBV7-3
TGTGCCAGCAGCTTAAGCATGGAGGGGGGCACAGATACGCAGTATTTT
CASSLSMEGGTDTQYF
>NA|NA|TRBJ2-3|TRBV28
TGTGCCAGCAGTTTCGCGGGGAGCACAGATACGCAGTATTTT
CASSFAGSTDTQYF
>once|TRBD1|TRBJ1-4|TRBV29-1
TGCAGCGTTGGACAGGGAGGGAATGAAAAACTGTTTTTT
CSVGQGGNEKLFF
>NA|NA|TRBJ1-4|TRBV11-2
TGTGCCAGCAGCTTAGGGAGGGGTGAAAAACTGTTTTTT
CASSLGRGEKLFF
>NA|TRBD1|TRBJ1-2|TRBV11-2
TGTGCCAGCAGCGGCCGGGACAGGGGAGGCTACACCTTC
CASSGRDRGGYTF
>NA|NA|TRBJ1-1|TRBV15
TGTGCCACCAGCAGAGTAGGTGGGAACACTGAAGCTTTCTTT
CATSRVGGNTEAFF
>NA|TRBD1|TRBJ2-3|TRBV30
TGTGCCTGGAGTGTCTCCCTGAAAAGGGGGCTTGGAGATACGCAGTATTTT
CAWSVSLKRGLGDTQYF
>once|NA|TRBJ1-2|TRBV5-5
TGTGCCAGCAGCTTGACAGGCCGGGAAGGCTACACCTTC
CASSLTGREGYTF
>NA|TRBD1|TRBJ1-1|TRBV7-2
TGTGCCAGCAGCTCACAGGGGGCGCGTACTGAAGCTTTCTTT
CASSSQGARTEAFF
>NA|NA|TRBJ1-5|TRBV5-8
TGTGCCAGCAGCTCGGGCCCTAATCAGCCCCAGCATTTT
CASSSGPNQPQHF
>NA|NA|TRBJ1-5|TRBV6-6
TGTGCCAGCAGCCCAGATAGACAGCCCTATCAGCCCCAGCATTTT
CASSPDRQPYQPQHF
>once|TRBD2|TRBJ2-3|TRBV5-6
TGTGCCAGCAGCTTTCAAGCGGGGGGATCAATAGATACGCAGTATTTT
CASSFQAGGSIDTQYF
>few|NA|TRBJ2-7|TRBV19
TGTGCCAGTAGTGTCACCCCAGGGGGGGAGCAGTACTTC
CASSVTPGGEQYF
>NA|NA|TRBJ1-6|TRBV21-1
TGTGCCAGCAGCAAGGCTGGGAGAGGGGTCTATAATTCACCCCTCCACTTT
CASSKAGRGVYNSPLHF
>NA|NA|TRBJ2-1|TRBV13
TGTGCCAGCAGCTTACTGAACGAGCAGTTCTTC
CASSLLNEQFF
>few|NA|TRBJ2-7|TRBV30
TGTGCCTGGAGCGAAATCGGGGGCTGGTACGAGCAGTACTTC
CAWSEIGGWYEQYF
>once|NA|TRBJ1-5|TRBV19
TGTGCCAGTAGTATTGAAGGGAATCAGCCCCAGCATTTT
CASSIEGNQPQHF
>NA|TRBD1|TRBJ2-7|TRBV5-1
TGCGCCAGCAGCTTGTCGGGACAGTTTTACGAGCAGTACTTC
CASSLSGQFYEQYF
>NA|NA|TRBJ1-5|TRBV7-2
TGTGCCAGCAGCTTAAGCAGGGACAATCAGCCCCAGCATTTT
CASSLSRDNQPQHF
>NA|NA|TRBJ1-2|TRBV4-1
TGCGCCAGCAGCCAAGATGGAGGGCAGGGGAATGGCTACACCTTC
CASSQDGGQGNGYTF